A selection of T cell receptor beta chains follows, all from one sample in a study of T cell responses to AZD1222 COVID-19 vaccine. Sequencing was performed with immunoSEQ multiplex PCR; in TCRdb, only in-frame clones are kept and a portion is missing. Among about 96,000 clones listed, roughly 87% were seen once. The sequenced sample was peripheral blood, obtained on day 0 of AZD1222 vaccination. These receptors were obtained from an adult in good health. Each CDR3 is given with its conserved first and last residue. A D gene is named only where the DNA matches it firmly. A row's size may be missing; if present it is once, few, many or a size class.

clone size: NA; J gene: TRBJ2-5; D gene: NA; V gene: TRBV7-9; CDR3 DNA: TGTGCCAGCAGCTCGTGGAGGACAGCACTCCCCGAGACCCAGTACTTC; CDR3 protein: CASSSWRTALPETQYF
clone size: NA; J gene: TRBJ1-1; D gene: NA; V gene: TRBV5-1; CDR3 DNA: TGCGCCAGCAGCCAGGGGTTGGACACTGAAGCTTTCTTT; CDR3 protein: CASSQGLDTEAFF
clone size: NA; J gene: TRBJ1-2; D gene: TRBD1; V gene: TRBV5-1; CDR3 DNA: TGCGCCAGCAGCTCAGAGGGACAGTTCGATGGCTACACCTTC; CDR3 protein: CASSSEGQFDGYTF
clone size: NA; J gene: TRBJ2-7; D gene: TRBD2; V gene: TRBV4-1; CDR3 DNA: TGCGCCAGCAGCCAAGGCAGGGCTAGCGGGAGTTACGAGCAGTACTTC; CDR3 protein: CASSQGRASGSYEQYF
clone size: NA; J gene: TRBJ2-1; D gene: NA; V gene: TRBV27; CDR3 DNA: TGTGCCAACCGGTGGGGGATGAGTTCCGACAATGAGCAGTTCTTC; CDR3 protein: CANRWGMSSDNEQFF
clone size: NA; J gene: TRBJ1-1; D gene: NA; V gene: TRBV30; CDR3 DNA: TGTGCCTGGCAAGGACAGATGAACACTGAAGCTTTCTTT; CDR3 protein: CAWQGQMNTEAFF
clone size: few; J gene: TRBJ1-3; D gene: NA; V gene: TRBV11-2; CDR3 DNA: TGTGCCAGCAGCTTAGATCCTGCAGGGACTGGAAACACCATATATTTT; CDR3 protein: CASSLDPAGTGNTIYF
clone size: NA; J gene: TRBJ2-2; D gene: TRBD1; V gene: TRBV28; CDR3 DNA: TGTGCCAGCAGTTCGACAGGGTCAGACACCGGGGAGCTGTTTTTT; CDR3 protein: CASSSTGSDTGELFF
clone size: NA; J gene: TRBJ2-2; D gene: NA; V gene: TRBV4-3; CDR3 DNA: TGCGCCAGCAGCCAAGAAGCGGCGGGGGCCTACACCGGGGAGCTGTTTTTT; CDR3 protein: CASSQEAAGAYTGELFF
clone size: NA; J gene: TRBJ2-3; D gene: NA; V gene: TRBV6-5; CDR3 DNA: TGTGCCAGCAGTTACTCGCAGACCACAGATACGCAGTATTTT; CDR3 protein: CASSYSQTTDTQYF
clone size: NA; J gene: TRBJ1-1; D gene: NA; V gene: TRBV25-1; CDR3 DNA: TGTGCCAGCAGTGAATTCTCGGGGCGGGGAGTCACTGAAGCTTTCTTT; CDR3 protein: CASSEFSGRGVTEAFF
clone size: NA; J gene: TRBJ2-4; D gene: NA; V gene: TRBV5-6; CDR3 DNA: TGTGCCAGCAGGATAACAGGCGAGGCGGACATTCAGTACTTC; CDR3 protein: CASRITGEADIQYF
clone size: NA; J gene: TRBJ1-5; D gene: TRBD1; V gene: TRBV2; CDR3 DNA: TGTGCCAGCAGTGATCCAGGGGGAAGCAATCAGCCCCAGCATTTT; CDR3 protein: CASSDPGGSNQPQHF
clone size: NA; J gene: TRBJ1-2; D gene: TRBD1; V gene: TRBV6-1; CDR3 DNA: TGTGCCAGCAGTTCTTCCAGGGGGCACTATGGCTACACCTTC; CDR3 protein: CASSSSRGHYGYTF
clone size: NA; J gene: TRBJ1-1; D gene: NA; V gene: TRBV20-1; CDR3 DNA: TGCAGTGCTAGTGATAGGGGCACTGAAGCTTTCTTT; CDR3 protein: CSASDRGTEAFF
clone size: NA; J gene: TRBJ1-2; D gene: NA; V gene: TRBV3-1/TRBV3-2; CDR3 DNA: TGTGCCAGCAGCCAAGGAGGGAACTATGGCTACACCTTC; CDR3 protein: CASSQGGNYGYTF
clone size: NA; J gene: TRBJ1-6; D gene: TRBD1; V gene: TRBV23-1; CDR3 DNA: TGCGCCAGCAGTCAATCCAGGGGGAATAATTCACCCCTCCACTTT; CDR3 protein: CASSQSRGNNSPLHF
clone size: NA; J gene: TRBJ1-2; D gene: TRBD1; V gene: TRBV18; CDR3 DNA: TGTGCCAGCTCACCGGGGAGGGGGCGGAATGGCTACACCTTC; CDR3 protein: CASSPGRGRNGYTF
clone size: NA; J gene: TRBJ2-2; D gene: NA; V gene: TRBV24-1; CDR3 DNA: TGTGCCACCAGTGATTGGAGACAGGACACCGGGGAGCTGTTTTTT; CDR3 protein: CATSDWRQDTGELFF
clone size: NA; J gene: TRBJ2-1; D gene: NA; V gene: TRBV19; CDR3 DNA: TGTGCCAGTAGTATCGTAGCGGATAGCTCCTACAATGAGCAGTTCTTC; CDR3 protein: CASSIVADSSYNEQFF
clone size: few; J gene: TRBJ2-1; D gene: TRBD1; V gene: TRBV5-1; CDR3 DNA: TGCGCCAGCAGCTTGGAACAGGGGGCGGCAAAGGGCTCCTTCTTC; CDR3 protein: CASSLEQGAAKGSFF
clone size: NA; J gene: TRBJ2-7; D gene: NA; V gene: TRBV2; CDR3 DNA: TGTGCCAGCAGACGAGAGAGCAACGAGCAGTACTTC; CDR3 protein: CASRRESNEQYF
clone size: NA; J gene: TRBJ1-1; D gene: NA; V gene: TRBV7-9; CDR3 DNA: TGTGCCAGCAGCCTAATGACCTCGAACGCTGAAGCTTTCTTT; CDR3 protein: CASSLMTSNAEAFF
clone size: NA; J gene: TRBJ1-2; D gene: TRBD1; V gene: TRBV5-1; CDR3 DNA: TGCGCCAGCAGCTTGGGACAGGGACCCAACTATGGCTACACCTTC; CDR3 protein: CASSLGQGPNYGYTF
clone size: few; J gene: TRBJ1-6; D gene: TRBD1; V gene: TRBV7-2; CDR3 DNA: TGTGCCAGCGGAATCCAGGGGGGCAGTCTCTATAATTCACCCCTCCACTTT; CDR3 protein: CASGIQGGSLYNSPLHF
clone size: NA; J gene: TRBJ2-5; D gene: TRBD1; V gene: TRBV28; CDR3 DNA: TGTGCCAGCAGCCGACAGGGGTTAGAAGAGACCCAGTACTTC; CDR3 protein: CASSRQGLEETQYF
clone size: NA; J gene: TRBJ2-5; D gene: NA; V gene: TRBV18; CDR3 DNA: TGTGCCAGCTCACCATGGAGAGATGATAGAGAGACCCAGTACTTC; CDR3 protein: CASSPWRDDRETQYF
clone size: few; J gene: TRBJ1-2; D gene: NA; V gene: TRBV11-3; CDR3 DNA: TGTGCCAGCAGCAGCGGACAGCTTAACTATGGCTACACCTTC; CDR3 protein: CASSSGQLNYGYTF